Presented here are 18 T cell receptor beta chains from one specimen sequenced in a study of spatial heterogeneity in lung cancer. Study conclusions and caveats: Within tumors, counts of expanded alpha and beta TCRs tracked tumor mutation counts.

TCRdb analysed the 5' RACE reads with MiXCR anew, one entry per CDR3 protein. The sample holds several thousand distinct CDR3 sequences, 3.9% seen once. These receptors have no identified antigens. This sample's time point: sample taken at primary tumor resection. The sequenced sample was lung tumor tissue, obtained at surgery. The receptors derive from a female donor with early-stage non-small cell lung cancer.

In this sample, this clonotype is medium-sized. The J gene is TRBJ1-1, the V gene TRBV18; D gene unclear. Trimming cost V 5 bases and J 4 bases, with 17 bases left between them. CDR1 is KGHSH, CDR2 LQKENI, per germline. CDR3 length: 15 amino acids. Here the CDR3 reads CASSATGLLGTEAFF. CDR3 coding DNA: TGTGCCAGCTCAGCTACCGGCCTCCTGGGCACTGAAGCTTTCTTT.

Judged by abundance, this clonotype is medium-sized. The chain recombines TRBV4-2 with TRBJ2-3; 9 bases line up with TRBD2. Germline V gene sequence: CDR1 LGHNA, CDR2 YNFKEQ. The CDR3 consists of 17 residues. The V segment lost 2 bases and the J segment 3 bases; nucleotides outside the gene matches: 9. The CDR3 protein is CASSQQLAGTGTDTQYF. Written as DNA, the CDR3 is TGTGCCAGCAGCCAACAACTAGCGGGCACCGGGACAGATACGCAGTATTTT.

The V call is TRBV28, the J call TRBJ2-1; TRBD1 agrees at 9 bases. The V gene's germline CDR1 is MDHEN and CDR2 SYDVKM. V shed 3 bases and J 5 bases; nucleotides not matched to a gene: 5. The CDR3 contains 15 residues. CDR3 loop: CASSLHRDRDNEQFF. The CDR3 region has the DNA TGTGCCAGCAGTTTGCACCGGGACAGGGACAATGAGCAGTTCTTC.

This clonotype was picked up many times. The J gene is TRBJ2-3, the V gene TRBV5-4; TRBD2 agrees at 14 bases. The CDR3 is made up of 19 amino acids. The germline V gene encodes CDR1 SGHNT and CDR2 YYREEE (reference sequence). V was pared by 4 bases and J by 0 bases, with 10 bases of the junction left unmatched. DNA for the CDR3: TGTGCCAGCAGCAACGGACTAGCGGGAGGACAACCTAGCACAGATACGCAGTATTTT. Its protein product is CASSNGLAGGQPSTDTQYF.

CDR3 residues: CASSPTPRGEQYF. The CDR3 nucleotides are TGTGCCAGCAGCCCGACCCCCAGAGGCGAGCAGTACTTC. The J gene is TRBJ2-7, the V gene TRBV4-2; D unresolved. The CDR3 consists of 13 residues. Germline V CDR1 and CDR2: LGHNA, YNFKEQ. The V and J ends lost 4 bases and 6 bases respectively, with 13 bases between them.

This clonotype was seen more than once but under ten times. The genes are TRBV14 and TRBJ2-7; 10 bases line up with TRBD1. Germline lookup yields CDR1 SGHDN and CDR2 FVKESK. The trim removed 6 bases at V and 0 bases at J, leaving 5 bases unmatched. The CDR3 length is 15 residues. The CDR3 loop is CASSDGTGVSYEQYF. CDR3 nucleotide sequence: TGTGCCAGCAGTGATGGGACAGGGGTCTCCTACGAGCAGTACTTC.

At least ten counts were recorded for this clonotype. V gene TRBV27 combines with J gene TRBJ2-3; 7 nucleotides align to TRBD2. The CDR3 has 15 amino acids. Germline CDR1 is MNHEY and CDR2 is SMNVEV (reference sequence). V was clipped by 7 bases and J by 5 bases; unmatched bases: 12. The CDR3 bases are TGTGCCAGCACCCAACTAGCGCGTTTGGGAGATACGCAGTATTTT. Translating it yields CASTQLARLGDTQYF.

This clonotype was detected many times. The gene calls are TRBV6-2 or TRBV6-3 and TRBJ1-5, with 9 bases aligning to TRBD1. Germline CDR1 reads MNHEY; CDR2 reads SVGEGT. The trim removed 1 base at V and 7 bases at J, leaving 5 bases unmatched. This CDR3 has 15 residues. The CDR3 nucleotides are TGTGCCAGCAGTTACTATGGGACAGGGTTACAGCCCCAGCATTTT. Amino acids: CASSYYGTGLQPQHF.

This clonotype is classed as medium-sized. The chain couples TRBV27 to TRBJ2-1, with TRBD2 matching over 9 bases. The CDR3 consists of 15 residues. After removal of 1 base from V and 9 bases from J, the junction contained 7 bases not matched to a gene. Per the germline V gene, CDR1 is MNHEY and CDR2 is SMNVEV (reference sequence). The CDR3 DNA reads TGTGCCAGCAGTTTATTGGTAGCGGGAGTGGTTGAGCAGTTCTTC. Translation gives CASSLLVAGVVEQFF.

The genes are TRBV20-1 and TRBJ2-1, with 10 bases fitting TRBD2. Germline CDR1 DFQATT, CDR2 SNEGSKA (reference sequence). CDR3 length: 12 amino acids. V lost 3 bases, J lost 10 bases, and 3 bases stayed unmatched. The CDR3 region is CSARLAGAEQFF. DNA of the CDR3: TGCAGTGCTAGGCTAGCGGGAGCCGAGCAGTTCTTC.

Many counts were recorded for this clonotype. The gene calls are TRBV6-4 and TRBJ2-1, with 8 bases matching TRBD2. V lost 4 bases, J lost 5 bases, and 7 bases stayed unmatched. The CDR3 length is 15 residues. CDR1 is MRHNA, CDR2 SNTAGT, per germline. Here the CDR3 DNA reads TGTGCCAGCAGTGCCAATCCGGGGGGGCACAATGAGCAGTTCTTC. Translation gives CASSANPGGHNEQFF.

This clonotype was seen at least ten times. V usage is TRBV11-2 and J usage is TRBJ2-1; the D gene is possibly TRBD1 (5 bases). V shed 4 bases and J shed 6 bases, with 16 bases lying between them. The CDR3 sequence is 15 residues long. From germline, CDR1 is SGHAT and CDR2 FQNNGV. The CDR3 DNA reads TGTGCCAGCAGCTCCGCACCAGGGTACTTCAATGAGCAGTTCTTC. Its translation: CASSSAPGYFNEQFF.

This clonotype was detected ten times or more. CDR3 bases: TGTGCCAGCAGCCCCTTCTTTAGTGTGGAGACCCAGTACTTC. Protein sequence: CASSPFFSVETQYF. The J gene is TRBJ2-5, the V gene TRBV9; D is uncertain. This CDR3 comprises 14 residues. Trimming stripped 4 bases from V and 5 bases from J, with 15 bases between. CDR1 and CDR2 from the germline V gene are SGDLS and YYNGEE.

This clonotype turned up a few times. A much larger clone lies one base from this, so it may be a read error. Since no conserved phenylalanine or tryptophan closes the CDR3, a read error is the likely cause. J is TRBJ1-1 and V is TRBV28, with unresolved D. Germline CDR1 is MDHEN and CDR2 is SYDVKM. CDR3 size: 14 residues. The V end lost 4 bases, the J end lost 1 base, and 10 bases lay between the germline ends. The CDR3 nucleotides read TGTGCCAGCAGTTACCCTCAGAAGAACACTGAAGCTTTCTTG. Translation gives CASSYPQKNTEAFL.

This clonotype occurred many times. This chain joins TRBV28 and TRBJ2-2, with 8 bases lining up with TRBD2. Germline V gives CDR1 MDHEN, CDR2 SYDVKM. V gave up 2 bases and J gave up 4 bases; unmatched junction bases: 9. The CDR3 runs 17 residues. CDR3 sequence: CASSLPGTSQRTGELFF. The CDR3 DNA sequence: TGTGCCAGCAGTTTACCCGGGACTAGTCAGCGCACCGGGGAGCTGTTTTTT.

This clonotype was observed at least ten times. The V gene is TRBV19, the J gene TRBJ1-5; D is unclear. The CDR3 consists of 11 residues. CDR1 and CDR2 (germline): LNHDA, SQIVND (reference sequence). Trimming took 5 bases from V and 10 from J, leaving 9 bases between them. CDR3 residues: CASSDREPQHF. CDR3 in DNA: TGTGCCAGTAGTGACCGGGAACCCCAGCATTTT.

By share, this clonotype counts as medium-sized. J is TRBJ2-3 and V is TRBV20-1; tentatively, D is TRBD2 (6 bases). The germline gives CDR1 DFQATT, CDR2 SNEGSKA (reference sequence). Deletions cut 3 bases from V and 2 bases from J, with 15 bases between. CDR3 size: 15 residues. The CDR3 here is CSASPLSGYTDTQYF. The CDR3 nucleotides are TGCAGTGCTAGTCCGCTGAGCGGGTACACAGATACGCAGTATTTT.

Notes on this clonotype: A much larger clone differs by one base, so this may be a read error. The chain combines TRBV27 with TRBJ2-1; D remains unclear. CDR1 MNHEY and CDR2 SMNVEV come from the germline V gene (reference sequence). The CDR3 consists of 12 residues. The CDR3 region has the DNA TGTGCCAGCAGCCCCGACGGCAATAAGCAGTTCTTC. Residues: CASSPDGNKQFF.